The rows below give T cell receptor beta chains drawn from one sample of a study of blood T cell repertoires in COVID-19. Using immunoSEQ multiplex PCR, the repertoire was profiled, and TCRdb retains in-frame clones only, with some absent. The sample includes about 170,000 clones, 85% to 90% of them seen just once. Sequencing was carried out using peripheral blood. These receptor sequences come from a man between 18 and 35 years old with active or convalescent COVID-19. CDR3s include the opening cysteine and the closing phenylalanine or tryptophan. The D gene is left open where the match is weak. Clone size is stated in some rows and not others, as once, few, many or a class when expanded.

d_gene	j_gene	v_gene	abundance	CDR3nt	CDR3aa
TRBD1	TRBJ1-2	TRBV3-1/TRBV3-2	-	TGTGCCAGCAGCCAAGCCCCGGGACAGGGGGCCGGTGGCTACACCTTC	CASSQAPGQGAGGYTF
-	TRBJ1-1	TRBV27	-	TGTGCCAGCAGTCCGGGAGCTAACACTGAAGCTTTCTTT	CASSPGANTEAFF
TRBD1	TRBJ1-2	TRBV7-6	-	TGTGCCAGCAGCTCAACGACAGGGATCCACTCTGGCTACACCTTC	CASSSTTGIHSGYTF
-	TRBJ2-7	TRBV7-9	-	TGTGCCAGCAGCTTACCAGGGAACGAGCAGTACTTC	CASSLPGNEQYF
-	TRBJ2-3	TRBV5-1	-	TGCGCCAGCAGCCGGAGTCTAGTCGAAGATACGCAGTATTTT	CASSRSLVEDTQYF
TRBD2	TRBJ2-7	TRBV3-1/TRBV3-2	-	TGTGCCAGCAGCCAGGGGACTAGCGACTTCTACGAGCAGTACTTC	CASSQGTSDFYEQYF
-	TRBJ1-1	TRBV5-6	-	TGTGCCAGCAGCTCCTGGAGCACTGAAGCTTTCTTT	CASSSWSTEAFF
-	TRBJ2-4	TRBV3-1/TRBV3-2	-	TGTGCCAGCAGTCACCGAGTCACCCAAAACATTCAGTACTTC	CASSHRVTQNIQYF
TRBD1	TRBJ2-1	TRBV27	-	TGTGCCAGCAGTTTGGCCGGGACAGGGGAATACAATGAGCAGTTCTTC	CASSLAGTGEYNEQFF
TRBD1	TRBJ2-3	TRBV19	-	TGTGCCAGTAGTACCGGGACAGGGACAGATACGCAGTATTTT	CASSTGTGTDTQYF
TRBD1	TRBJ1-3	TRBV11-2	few	TGTGCCAGCAGCTCACTCCGGACAGGGGGCCTTGGAAACACCATATATTTT	CASSSLRTGGLGNTIYF